The T cell receptor (beta chain) described here comes from a study of blood T cell repertoires in COVID-19. For the study at large: Material from acute and convalescent COVID-19 was sourced from the United States, Italy and Spain. PBMCs, B-cell-depleted T cells, or T cells provided the cDNA or gDNA that made up the material.

The data were produced by immunoSEQ multiplex PCR, yet TCRdb's version contains in-frame clones alone and is incomplete. The data hold approximately 150,000 clones, with 75% to 90% observed a single time. The germline gives CDR1 MDHEN, CDR2 SYDVKM. V dropped 4 bases and J dropped 5 bases, with 21 bases sitting between them. The CDR3 runs 17 residues. This clonotype was obtained from a human donor in a cohort sampled during active COVID-19. Material for sequencing was peripheral blood. The chain links TRBV28 to TRBJ2-1; D may be TRBD2 (5 bases). The CDR3 region has the DNA TGTGCCAGCAGTTCCCTTTTACGAGGACTGGGAAACAATGAGCAGTTCTTC. Protein sequence: CASSSLLRGLGNNEQFF.